These 20 T cell receptor beta chains originate from one sample sequenced in a study of shared clonotypes between healthy human individuals. The method was immunoSEQ multiplex PCR; TCRdb's version includes in-frame clones alone and lacks a portion of them. This sample has 2 million to 2.5 million clones, with around 90% found just once. Sequenced sample: naive CD4+ T cells from PBMCs. Subset reported: CD45RA+ positively selected. Every receptor here comes from a man aged 18 to 35 in good health. Some clones in this sample may be carry-over from other donors' samples.

This clone was found a few times. This sequence joins TRBV20-1 and TRBJ2-3, with a weak D call TRBD2 (6 bases). V lost 3 bases and J lost 8, with 9 bases in between. Germline V gives CDR1 DFQATT, CDR2 SNEGSKA (reference sequence). The CDR3 extends over 11 amino acids. Here the CDR3 reads CSARTAGTQYF. CDR3 DNA sequence: TGCAGTGCTAGGACAGCGGGTACGCAGTATTTT.

Here the CDR3 reads CASSVGTTDGYTF. The CDR3 DNA reads TGTGCCAGCAGTGTTGGGACAACGGATGGCTACACCTTC. The V gene is TRBV2, the J gene TRBJ1-2, with D maybe TRBD1 (6 bases). Germline CDR1 SNHLY, CDR2 FYNNEI. This CDR3 is built from 13 residues. Trimming cost V 4 bases and J 6 bases, with 12 bases left between them.

This clone turned up a few times. The chain couples TRBV19 to TRBJ2-2, with TRBD1 identical over 11 bases. With 4 bases clipped from V and 4 bases from J, the junction kept 5 bases outside the gene matches. Germline-derived CDR1 and CDR2 are LNHDA and SQIVND (reference sequence). This CDR3 has 16 residues. CDR3 region: CASSRSGTGGTGELFF. Written as DNA, the CDR3 is TGTGCCAGTAGTAGGTCCGGGACAGGGGGCACCGGGGAGCTGTTTTTT.

This clone was counted a few times. V usage is TRBV5-1 and J usage is TRBJ1-2; D gene ambiguous. The V gene lost 0 bases and the J gene lost 4 bases, with 10 bases spanning the gap. The germline gives CDR1 SGHRS, CDR2 YFSETQ. The CDR3 runs 14 residues. Here the CDR3 reads CASSLAAASYGYTF. In DNA, the CDR3 is TGCGCCAGCAGCTTGGCGGCAGCCAGCTATGGCTACACCTTC.

The rearrangement joins TRBV6-1 to TRBJ1-2, with 7 bases that match TRBD1. Germline V gene lookup returns CDR1 MNHNS and CDR2 SASEGT. V dropped 6 bases and J dropped 8; count of bases not matched to a gene: 15. This CDR3 is built from 15 residues. Here the CDR3 reads CASSTTGRDPDGYTF. As DNA, the CDR3 is TGTGCCAGCAGCACGACAGGGAGGGATCCTGACGGCTACACCTTC.

In DNA form, the CDR3 reads TGTGCCAGCGGGAGGGGGGCGGAAGTGCAGTACTTC. Amino acids: CASGRGAEVQYF. The V and J genes are TRBV6-6 and TRBJ2-5, with D possibly being TRBD2 (7 bases). The CDR3 covers 12 residues. Germline CDR1 and CDR2: MNHNY and SVGAGI (reference sequence). V gave up 8 bases and J gave up 11 bases, with 18 bases separating them.

The V and J genes are TRBV27 and TRBJ2-7; D unresolved. The CDR3 spans 15 residues. The V end was cut by 2 bases, the J end by 2 bases, with 13 bases between. Germline V gene lookup returns CDR1 MNHEY and CDR2 SMNVEV (reference sequence). DNA of the CDR3: TGTGCCAGCAGTTTAGGAGATAAGGTAACCTACGAGCAGTACTTC. Translation gives CASSLGDKVTYEQYF.

This chain links TRBV11-2 with TRBJ2-1, with TRBD2 identical over 8 bases. V shed 5 bases and J 7 bases; nucleotides not matched to a gene: 7. Germline CDR1 is SGHAT and CDR2 is FQNNGV. CDR3 size: 14 residues. CDR3 sequence reads: CASSPRLAPNEQFF. For the CDR3, the DNA is TGTGCCAGCAGCCCCCGACTAGCGCCGAATGAGCAGTTCTTC.

The chain links TRBV4-2 to TRBJ2-5; 8 bases map to TRBD1. CDR3 length: 16 amino acids. The germline CDR1 and CDR2 sequences are LGHNA and YNFKEQ. The V segment lost 0 bases and the J segment 5 bases; nucleotides outside the gene matches: 8. In DNA, the CDR3 is TGTGCCAGCAGCCAAGATCCAGGGGGCGCCGGGGAGACCCAGTACTTC. Translated: CASSQDPGGAGETQYF.

The chain combines TRBV29-1 with TRBJ2-1; 10 nucleotides align to TRBD2. Germline V gene data show CDR1 as SQVTM and CDR2 as ANQGSEA. This CDR3 is 14 amino acids long. The trim removed 7 bases at V and 6 bases at J, leaving 9 bases unmatched. CDR3 in amino acids: CSALAGVSPNEQFF. CDR3 DNA: TGCAGCGCTCTAGCGGGAGTATCGCCCAATGAGCAGTTCTTC.

The chain combines TRBV7-8 with TRBJ2-1, with D possibly being TRBD2 (5 bases). The CDR3 extends over 17 amino acids. Between the trimmed V and J ends, which lost 7 bases and 2 bases, there was a span of 21 bases. Germline V gene data show CDR1 as SGHVS and CDR2 as FQNEAQ. The CDR3: CASIYNGLLAAYNEQFF. The CDR3 DNA follows: TGTGCCAGCATCTACAACGGGCTCCTAGCAGCCTACAATGAGCAGTTCTTC.

The chain carries TRBV18 and TRBJ1-2, with D hard to call. Trimming left V 2 bases short and J 2 bases short, with 12 bases between. Germline V lookup: CDR1 KGHSH, CDR2 LQKENI. The CDR3 length is 15 residues. The CDR3 spells CASSPAFSSNYGYTF. In DNA, the CDR3 is TGTGCCAGCTCACCAGCATTTTCTTCGAACTATGGCTACACCTTC. The full variable domain, its missing parts supplied by reference TRBV18 and TRBJ1-2, is NAGVMQNPRHLVRRRGQEARLRCSPMKGHSHVYWYRQLPEEGLKFMVYLQKENIIDESGMPKERFSAEFPKEGPSILRIQQVVRGDSAAYFCASSPAFSSNYGYTFGSGTRLTVV.

V gene TRBV2 combines with J gene TRBJ2-7, with 7 bases matching TRBD1. From germline, CDR1 is SNHLY and CDR2 FYNNEI. J was trimmed by 5 bases and V by 6 bases; bases with no gene match: 7. The CDR3 sequence is 13 residues long. DNA of the CDR3: TGTGCCAGCAGCTTGGGACAGACTCACGAGCAGTACTTC. This encodes CASSLGQTHEQYF.

This sequence joins TRBV6-6 and TRBJ1-2, with D unclear. There are 13 residues in the CDR3. Trimming stripped 0 bases from V and 6 bases from J, with 8 bases between. From germline, CDR1 is MNHNY and CDR2 SVGAGI (reference sequence). CDR3 residues: CASSYSRGHGYTF. In DNA, the CDR3 is TGTGCCAGCAGTTACTCGAGAGGTCATGGCTACACCTTC.

The chain combines TRBV5-1 with TRBJ2-5, with TRBD2 matching 7 bases. The CDR3 spans 15 residues. Per the germline V gene, CDR1 is SGHRS and CDR2 is YFSETQ. J lost 9 bases, V lost 0 bases, and 11 bases had no gene match. Written as DNA, the CDR3 is TGCGCCAGCAGCTTGGGACCGGGGGGTGAAGTCGCCCAGTACTTC. Translating it yields CASSLGPGGEVAQYF. Together with reference TRBV5-1 and TRBJ2-5, the CDR3 gives the full variable domain: KAGVTQTPRYLIKTRGQQVTLSCSPISGHRSVSWYQQTPGQGLQFLFEYFSETQRNKGNFPGRFSGRQFSNSRSEMNVSTLELGDSALYLCASSLGPGGEVAQYFGPGTRLLVL.

Worth noting for this clone: This sample also contains other DNA sequences that code for the same CDR3. The chain employs TRBV5-1 and TRBJ2-5; 8 bases match TRBD1. V was pared by 4 bases and J by 3 bases, with 5 bases of the junction left unmatched. The CDR3 length is 14 residues. From germline, CDR1 is SGHRS and CDR2 YFSETQ. In DNA form, the CDR3 reads TGCGCCAGCAGCCCCGGGACAGGAGAAGAGACCCAGTACTTC. This translates into CASSPGTGEETQYF.

The chain couples TRBV19 to TRBJ2-3; D may match TRBD1 or TRBD2 (5 bases each). CDR3 length: 15 residues. The V and J ends lost 3 bases and 4 bases respectively, with 14 bases between them. Germline CDR1 LNHDA, CDR2 SQIVND (reference sequence). CDR3 loop: CASSIAPGRPDTQYF. For the CDR3, the DNA is TGTGCCAGTAGTATCGCCCCGGGACGGCCAGATACGCAGTATTTT.

To note about this clone: This CDR3 is also generated by other DNA sequences in the sample. The genes are TRBV28 and TRBJ2-7; 9 nucleotides line up with TRBD1. The CDR3 has 15 amino acids. Germline V gene data show CDR1 as MDHEN and CDR2 as SYDVKM. Trimming removed 4 bases from V and 1 base from J; junction bases left unmatched: 5. The chain's CDR3 is CASSSPGTGSYEQYF. Here the CDR3 DNA reads TGTGCCAGCAGTTCACCGGGGACAGGGTCCTACGAGCAGTACTTC.

V and J are TRBV5-1 and TRBJ2-1; D might be TRBD1 or TRBD2, each matching 6 bases. This CDR3 is built from 15 residues. The V end lost 0 bases, the J end lost 12 bases, and 19 bases lay between the germline ends. Germline loops: CDR1 SGHRS, CDR2 YFSETQ. CDR3 sequence reads: CASSLVWDSLQGQFF. Written as DNA, the CDR3 is TGCGCCAGCAGCTTGGTTTGGGACTCCCTACAGGGGCAGTTCTTC.

V is TRBV10-3 and J is TRBJ2-1; 10 bases align to TRBD2. With V trimmed by 3 bases and J by 6 bases, 2 bases remained unmatched. Germline values: CDR1 ENHRY, CDR2 SYGVKD. The CDR3 has 14 amino acids. The CDR3, as DNA: TGTGCCATCAGTGAACTAGCGGGGATCAATGAGCAGTTCTTC. It yields the protein CAISELAGINEQFF.